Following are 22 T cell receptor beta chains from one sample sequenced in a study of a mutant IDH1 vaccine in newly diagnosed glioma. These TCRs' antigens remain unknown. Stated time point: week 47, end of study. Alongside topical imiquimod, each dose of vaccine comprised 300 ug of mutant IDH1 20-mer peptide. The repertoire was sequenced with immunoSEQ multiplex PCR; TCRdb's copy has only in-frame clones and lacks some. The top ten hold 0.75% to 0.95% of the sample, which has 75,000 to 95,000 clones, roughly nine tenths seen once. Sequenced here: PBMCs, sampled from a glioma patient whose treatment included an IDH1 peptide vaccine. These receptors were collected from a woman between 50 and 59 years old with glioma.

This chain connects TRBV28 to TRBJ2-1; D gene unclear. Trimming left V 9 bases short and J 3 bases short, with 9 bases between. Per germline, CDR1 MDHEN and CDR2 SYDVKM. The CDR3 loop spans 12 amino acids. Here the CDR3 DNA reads TGTGCCAGTTCGGACGGCTACAATGAGCAGTTCTTC. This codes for CASSDGYNEQFF.

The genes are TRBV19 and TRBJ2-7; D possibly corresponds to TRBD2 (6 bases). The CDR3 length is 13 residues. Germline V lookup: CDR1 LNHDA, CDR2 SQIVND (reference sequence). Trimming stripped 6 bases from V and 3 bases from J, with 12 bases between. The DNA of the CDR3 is TGTGCCAGTAGGGGGGGAGAAGGCTACGAGCAGTACTTC. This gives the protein CASRGGEGYEQYF. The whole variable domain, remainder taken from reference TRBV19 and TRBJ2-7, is DGGITQSPKYLFRKEGQNVTLSCEQNLNHDAMYWYRQDPGQGLRLIYYSQIVNDFQKGDIAEGYSVSREKKESFPLTVTSAQKNPTAFYLCASRGGEGYEQYFGPGTRLTVT.

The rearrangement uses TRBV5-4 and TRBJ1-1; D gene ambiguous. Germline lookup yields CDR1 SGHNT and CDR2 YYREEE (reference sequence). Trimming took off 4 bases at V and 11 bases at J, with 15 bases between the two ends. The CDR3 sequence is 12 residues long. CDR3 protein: CASSPDRSEAFF. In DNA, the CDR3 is TGTGCCAGCAGCCCGGACCGATCGGAGGCTTTCTTT.

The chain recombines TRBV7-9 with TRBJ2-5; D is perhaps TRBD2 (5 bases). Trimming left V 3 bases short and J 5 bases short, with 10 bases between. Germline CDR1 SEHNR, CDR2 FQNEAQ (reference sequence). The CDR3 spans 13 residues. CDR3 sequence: CASSFEGRETQYF. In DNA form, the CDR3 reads TGTGCCAGCAGCTTTGAGGGCAGGGAGACCCAGTACTTC.

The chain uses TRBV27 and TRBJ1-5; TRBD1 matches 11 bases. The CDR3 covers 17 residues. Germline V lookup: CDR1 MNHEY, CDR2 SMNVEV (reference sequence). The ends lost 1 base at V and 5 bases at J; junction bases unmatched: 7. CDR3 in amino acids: CASSLFLSDRGHQPQHF. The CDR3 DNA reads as TGTGCCAGCAGTTTATTTTTGTCGGACAGGGGGCATCAGCCCCAGCATTTT.

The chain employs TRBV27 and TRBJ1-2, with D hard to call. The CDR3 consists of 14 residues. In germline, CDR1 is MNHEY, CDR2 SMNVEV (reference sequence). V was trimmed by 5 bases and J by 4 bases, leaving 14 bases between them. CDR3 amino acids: CASSAHGLIYGYTF. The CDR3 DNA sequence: TGTGCCAGCAGTGCCCATGGACTAATCTATGGCTACACCTTC.

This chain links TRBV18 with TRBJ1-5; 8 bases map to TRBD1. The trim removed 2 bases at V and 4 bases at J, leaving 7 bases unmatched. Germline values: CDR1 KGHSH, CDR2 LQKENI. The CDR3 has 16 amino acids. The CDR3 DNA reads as TGTGCCAGCTCACCAGGCAGGGGGCTATTGAATCAGCCCCAGCATTTT. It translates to CASSPGRGLLNQPQHF.

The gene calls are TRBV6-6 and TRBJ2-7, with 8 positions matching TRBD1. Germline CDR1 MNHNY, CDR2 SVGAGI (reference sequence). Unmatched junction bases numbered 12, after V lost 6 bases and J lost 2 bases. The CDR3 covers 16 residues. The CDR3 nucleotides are TGTGCCAGCAGCCCTCCTGGACAGGGCGGGACCTACGAGCAGTACTTC. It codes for CASSPPGQGGTYEQYF.

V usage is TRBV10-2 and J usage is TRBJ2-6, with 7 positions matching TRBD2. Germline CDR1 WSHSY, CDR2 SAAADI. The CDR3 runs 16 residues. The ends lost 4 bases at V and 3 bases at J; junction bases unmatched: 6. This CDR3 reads CASSAGAGSGANVLTF. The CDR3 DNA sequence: TGCGCCAGCAGTGCTGGAGCGGGGAGTGGGGCCAACGTCCTGACTTTC.

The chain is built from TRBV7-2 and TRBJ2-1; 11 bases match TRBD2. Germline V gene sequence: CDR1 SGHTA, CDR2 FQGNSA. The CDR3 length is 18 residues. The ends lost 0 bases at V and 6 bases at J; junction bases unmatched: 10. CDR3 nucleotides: TGTGCCAGCAGCTTAGCATTAGCGGGAGGGCCTTGGCGCAATGAGCAGTTCTTC. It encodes CASSLALAGGPWRNEQFF.

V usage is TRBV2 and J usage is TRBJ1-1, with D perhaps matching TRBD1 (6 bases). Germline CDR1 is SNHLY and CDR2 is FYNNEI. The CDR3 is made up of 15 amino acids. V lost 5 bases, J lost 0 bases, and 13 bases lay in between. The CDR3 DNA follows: TGTGCCAGCAGTAGGACAGATCCCATGAACACTGAAGCTTTCTTT. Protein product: CASSRTDPMNTEAFF.

In DNA form, the CDR3 reads TGTGCCAGCAGTTTGACGACTGGTAGCTTTGGCAATGAGCAGTTCTTC. It translates to CASSLTTGSFGNEQFF. The rearrangement uses TRBV28 and TRBJ2-1, with D unresolved. Trimming pared 3 bases from V and 6 bases from J, leaving 18 bases between. This CDR3 is 16 amino acids long. Germline CDR1 is MDHEN and CDR2 is SYDVKM.

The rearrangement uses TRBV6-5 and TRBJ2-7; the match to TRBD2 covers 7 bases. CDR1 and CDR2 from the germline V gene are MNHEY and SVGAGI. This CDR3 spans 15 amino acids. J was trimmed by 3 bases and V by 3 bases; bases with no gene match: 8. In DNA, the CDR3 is TGTGCCAGCAGTTATTTAGCGGGTGCCAGCTACGAGCAGTACTTC. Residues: CASSYLAGASYEQYF.

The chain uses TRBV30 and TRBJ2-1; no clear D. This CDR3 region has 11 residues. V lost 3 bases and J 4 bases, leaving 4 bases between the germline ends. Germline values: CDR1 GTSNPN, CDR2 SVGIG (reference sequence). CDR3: CAWSLYNEQFF. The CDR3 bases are TGTGCCTGGAGCCTTTACAATGAGCAGTTCTTC.

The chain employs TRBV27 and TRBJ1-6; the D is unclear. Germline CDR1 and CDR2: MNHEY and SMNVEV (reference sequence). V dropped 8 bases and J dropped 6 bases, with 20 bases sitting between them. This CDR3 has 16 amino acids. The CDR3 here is CASRQGLGRSNSPLHF. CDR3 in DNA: TGTGCCAGCCGGCAAGGCCTCGGGCGATCTAATTCACCCCTCCACTTT.

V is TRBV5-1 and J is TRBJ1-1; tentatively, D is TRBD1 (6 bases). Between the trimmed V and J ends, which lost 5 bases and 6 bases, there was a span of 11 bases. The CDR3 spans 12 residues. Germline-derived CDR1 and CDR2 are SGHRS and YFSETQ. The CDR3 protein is CASRRTGSEAFF. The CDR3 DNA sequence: TGCGCCAGCAGACGTACAGGGTCTGAAGCTTTCTTT.

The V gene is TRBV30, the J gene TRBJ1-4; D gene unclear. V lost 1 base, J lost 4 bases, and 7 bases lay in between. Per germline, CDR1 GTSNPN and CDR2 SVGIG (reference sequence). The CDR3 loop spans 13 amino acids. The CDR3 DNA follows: TGTGCCTGGAGTGCGGGGTTTAATGAAAAACTGTTTTTT. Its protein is CAWSAGFNEKLFF.

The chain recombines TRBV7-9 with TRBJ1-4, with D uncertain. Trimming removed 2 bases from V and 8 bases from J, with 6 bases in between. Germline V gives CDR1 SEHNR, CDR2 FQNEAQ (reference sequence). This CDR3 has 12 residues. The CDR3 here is CASSLLREKLFF. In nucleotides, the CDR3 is TGTGCCAGCAGCTTACTCCGCGAAAAACTGTTTTTT.

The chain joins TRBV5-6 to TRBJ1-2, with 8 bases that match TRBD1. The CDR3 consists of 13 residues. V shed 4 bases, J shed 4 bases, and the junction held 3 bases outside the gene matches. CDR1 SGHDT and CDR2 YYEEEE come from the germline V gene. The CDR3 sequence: CASSRDRIYGYTF. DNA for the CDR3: TGTGCCAGCAGCCGGGACAGGATCTATGGCTACACCTTC.

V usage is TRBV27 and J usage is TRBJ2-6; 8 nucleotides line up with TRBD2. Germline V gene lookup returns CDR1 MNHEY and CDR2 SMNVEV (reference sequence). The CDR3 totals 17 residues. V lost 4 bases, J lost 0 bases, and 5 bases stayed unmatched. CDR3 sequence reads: CASSSRGGRSGANVLTF. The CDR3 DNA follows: TGTGCCAGCAGTTCTCGGGGGGGCCGCTCTGGGGCCAACGTCCTGACTTTC.

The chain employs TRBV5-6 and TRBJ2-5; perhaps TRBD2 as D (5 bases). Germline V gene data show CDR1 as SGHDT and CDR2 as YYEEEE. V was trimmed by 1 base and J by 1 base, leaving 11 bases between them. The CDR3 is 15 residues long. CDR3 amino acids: CASSLMSSGQETQYF. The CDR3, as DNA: TGTGCCAGCAGCTTGATGAGCAGCGGCCAAGAGACCCAGTACTTC.

As DNA, the CDR3 is TGTGCCAGCAGCCCTAGCGGGAGGAGCTCCTACGAGCAGTACTTC. Its translation: CASSPSGRSSYEQYF. This sequence joins TRBV9 and TRBJ2-7; 11 nucleotides agree with TRBD2. CDR1 and CDR2 from the germline V gene are SGDLS and YYNGEE. The trim removed 4 bases at V and 0 bases at J, leaving 3 bases unmatched. The CDR3 is 15 amino acids.